Following are 24 T cell receptor beta chains from one sample sequenced in a study of CD8 T cells in Susac syndrome. Reverse transcription of about 0.45 to 1 ug RNA was performed with random hexamers. Each CDR3 protein is one row after TCRdb ran MiXCR on the immunoSEQ multiplex PCR reads. Among approximately 160,000 distinct CDR3 sequences listed, around 93% were seen once. Sequencing was carried out using CD4+ T cells from PBMCs. The receptors derive from a human donor with multiple sclerosis.

The V call is TRBV20-1, the J call TRBJ1-5, with TRBD1 as a possible D gene (6 bases). In germline, CDR1 is DFQATT, CDR2 SNEGSKA (reference sequence). This CDR3 spans 12 amino acids. Trimming shortened V by 1 base and J by 7 bases, and 8 bases separated the two germline ends. CDR3 region: CSARGGQQPQHF. In DNA, the CDR3 is TGCAGTGCTAGAGGGGGGCAGCAGCCCCAGCATTTT.

V is TRBV5-4 and J is TRBJ1-5; D not certain. The CDR3 sequence is 13 residues long. Per germline, CDR1 SGHNT and CDR2 YYREEE (reference sequence). The ends were cut back, 1 base at V and 10 bases at J, with 12 bases in the middle. CDR3 nucleotides: TGTGCCAGCAGCTTGACGGCCACGGGTCCCCAGCATTTT. It is translated as CASSLTATGPQHF.

The chain has TRBV10-3 and TRBJ2-7, with 8 positions matching TRBD2. The J segment lost 7 bases and the V segment lost 0 bases, leaving 8 bases of the junction unmatched. The CDR3 length is 15 residues. CDR1 and CDR2 from the germline V gene are ENHRY and SYGVKD. CDR3 residues: CAISESSGTSGEQYF. The DNA of the CDR3 is TGTGCCATCAGTGAGTCTTCCGGGACTAGTGGAGAGCAGTACTTC.

J is TRBJ1-5 and V is TRBV19; no firm D call. Germline assignment: CDR1 LNHDA and CDR2 SQIVND (reference sequence). CDR3 length: 17 amino acids. V was shortened by 5 bases and J by 5 bases, with 22 bases between the two germline ends. The CDR3 is CASSAFSPLMIDQPQHF. The CDR3 DNA reads TGTGCCAGTAGTGCCTTCTCTCCCCTCATGATCGATCAGCCCCAGCATTTT.

A note on this clonotype: An end of the junction differs from the germline gene, which may be a read error. The V and J genes are TRBV3-1 and TRBJ2-5; 8 bases are shared with TRBD2. From germline, CDR1 is LGHDT and CDR2 YNNKEL (reference sequence). The CDR3 is made up of 15 amino acids. The CDR3 reads CASSQPGGGQGTQYF. CDR3 coding DNA: TGTGCCAGCAGCCAACCCGGGGGGGGCCAAGGGACCCAGTACTTC.

The chain combines TRBV6-6 with TRBJ2-5; D unresolved. Per germline, CDR1 MNHNY and CDR2 SVGAGI (reference sequence). Trimming shortened V by 8 bases and J by 5 bases, and 12 bases separated the two germline ends. The CDR3 is 12 amino acids. CDR3 region: CASGNEVETQYF. The CDR3 nucleotides read TGTGCCAGCGGAAACGAGGTGGAGACCCAGTACTTC.

The chain is built from TRBV12-3 or TRBV12-4 and TRBJ2-5; D perhaps matches TRBD2 (5 bases). This CDR3 has 14 amino acids. Trimming removed 5 bases at V and 2 bases at J, with 12 bases between. CDR3 DNA sequence: TGTGCCAGCAGTCGGAACCCGGGGCAAGAGACCCAGTACTTC. Translated: CASSRNPGQETQYF.

The chain couples TRBV6-1 to TRBJ1-2; 8 positions match TRBD1. Trimming at V came to 1 base and at J to 6 bases, leaving 7 bases not matched to a gene. Germline V lookup: CDR1 MNHNS, CDR2 SASEGT. This CDR3 contains 15 residues. In nucleotides, the CDR3 is TGTGCCAGCAGTGAAGATACAGGGGGTGGAGATGGCTACACCTTC. Translating it yields CASSEDTGGGDGYTF.

J is TRBJ2-1 and V is TRBV3-1; no reliable D call. The CDR3 length is 12 residues. Trimming removed 2 bases at V and 6 bases at J, with 5 bases between. Per the germline V gene, CDR1 is LGHDT and CDR2 is YNNKEL (reference sequence). CDR3 sequence: CASSQFFNEQFF. The CDR3 DNA reads as TGTGCCAGCAGCCAATTTTTCAATGAGCAGTTCTTC.

CDR3: CASSSDGPSYEQYF. CDR3 nucleotide sequence: TGTGCCAGCAGCTCGGACGGGCCTTCTTACGAGCAGTACTTC. J is TRBJ2-7 and V is TRBV7-2; D not resolved. The germline CDR1 and CDR2 sequences are SGHTA and FQGNSA. V shed 4 bases and J shed 4 bases, with 14 bases lying between them. This CDR3 has 14 residues.

This clonotype has a single count. The V call is TRBV18, the J call TRBJ1-5; unclear D gene. CDR3 length equals 13 residues. Deletions cut 2 bases from V and 3 bases from J, with 5 bases between. CDR1 and CDR2 from the germline V gene are KGHSH and LQKENI. In DNA, the CDR3 is TGTGCCAGCTCACCAGGGAACAATCAGCCCCAGCATTTT. It encodes CASSPGNNQPQHF.

The chain recombines TRBV19 with TRBJ2-7; 7 bases fit TRBD2. V lost 6 bases to trimming and J lost 6 bases; unmatched junction nucleotides: 14. Germline CDR1 reads LNHDA; CDR2 reads SQIVND (reference sequence). The CDR3 is made up of 15 amino acids. The CDR3 region is CASSPGGLRYSEQYF. The CDR3 coding sequence is TGTGCCAGTAGCCCTGGGGGACTACGTTACAGCGAGCAGTACTTC. Full variable domain (missing parts from reference TRBV19 and TRBJ2-7): DGGITQSPKYLFRKEGQNVTLSCEQNLNHDAMYWYRQDPGQGLRLIYYSQIVNDFQKGDIAEGYSVSREKKESFPLTVTSAQKNPTAFYLCASSPGGLRYSEQYFGPGTRLTVT.

The chain joins TRBV20-1 to TRBJ2-3; no clear D. The V gene lost 6 bases and the J gene lost 12 bases, with 13 bases spanning the gap. This CDR3 spans 10 amino acids. CDR1 DFQATT and CDR2 SNEGSKA come from the germline V gene (reference sequence). Here the CDR3 DNA reads TGCAGTGCCTGGTTAACTCTTCAGTATTTT. It is translated as CSAWLTLQYF.

In its sample, this clonotype was seen a few times. One end of the junction fails to match germline, which may point to a read error. The chain uses TRBV5-1 and TRBJ2-6, with a possible D match to TRBD2 (6 bases). Germline lookup yields CDR1 SGHRS and CDR2 YFSETQ. This CDR3 contains 15 residues. CDR3 nucleotide sequence: TGTGCCAGCAGCTTAGGAGGGACTGGGGCCAACGTCCTGACTTTC. Translated, it gives CASSLGGTGANVLTF.

The chain links TRBV2 to TRBJ2-5; 9 bases map to TRBD2. The CDR3 covers 16 residues. Germline lookup yields CDR1 SNHLY and CDR2 FYNNEI. V trimming: 4 bases; J trimming: 7 bases; junction bases outside the gene matches: 13. Here the CDR3 DNA reads TGTGCCAGCAGTGTCGGTAGCGGGAGAAGAGCGGGGACCCAGTACTTC. It is translated as CASSVGSGRRAGTQYF.

This rearrangement joins TRBV20-1 to TRBJ2-3; D unclear. There are 11 residues in the CDR3. In germline, CDR1 is DFQATT, CDR2 SNEGSKA (reference sequence). V lost 1 base and J lost 10, with 9 bases in between. The CDR3 DNA follows: TGCAGTGCTAGAGGGACCCCTGCGCAGTATTTT. It codes for CSARGTPAQYF.

The chain carries TRBV4-3 and TRBJ1-3; weak D call: TRBD1 (5 bases). The V gene's germline CDR1 is LGHNA and CDR2 YSLEER. This CDR3 spans 16 amino acids. The germline V and J ends were trimmed by 0 bases and 4 bases, with 13 bases remaining between them. The CDR3 bases are TGCGCCAGCAGCCAAGATTCAGGGTCCCAGGGAAACACCATATATTTT. The encoded protein is CASSQDSGSQGNTIYF.

V is TRBV6-5 and J is TRBJ2-1; D possibly corresponds to TRBD1 (8 bases). CDR1 is MNHEY, CDR2 SVGAGI, per germline. The V end was cut by 7 bases, the J end by 8 bases, with 15 bases between. This CDR3 has 13 amino acids. The CDR3 nucleotides read TGTGCCAGCAACGCACAGGGGGGGTATGAGCAGTTCTTC. Amino acids: CASNAQGGYEQFF.

V usage is TRBV27 and J usage is TRBJ2-3; TRBD1 matches 8 bases. The CDR3 consists of 15 residues. J was trimmed by 4 bases and V by 3 bases; bases with no gene match: 6. Germline V gene sequence: CDR1 MNHEY, CDR2 SMNVEV (reference sequence). The CDR3 region is CASSFSGGGADTQYF. The CDR3 nucleotides read TGTGCCAGCAGTTTTTCAGGGGGCGGAGCAGATACGCAGTATTTT.

This chain connects TRBV7-2 to TRBJ1-1; D is ambiguous. The CDR3 loop spans 15 amino acids. V was trimmed by 4 bases and J by 5 bases, leaving 17 bases between them. Germline CDR1 SGHTA, CDR2 FQGNSA. DNA of the CDR3: TGTGCCAGCAGCTCTCAAGGTCCCCCGGGGACTGAAGCTTTCTTT. As protein: CASSSQGPPGTEAFF. Combining the CDR3 with reference TRBV7-2 and TRBJ1-1 gives the whole variable domain GAGVSQSPSNKVTEKGKDVELRCDPISGHTALYWYRQSLGQGLEFLIYFQGNSAPDKSGLPSDRFSAERTGGSVSTLTIQRTQQEDSAVYLCASSSQGPPGTEAFFGQGTRLTVV.

The CDR3 coding sequence is TGTGCCAGCTGCACCGGGACAGGGATCCACGAGCAGTACTTC. Protein product: CASCTGTGIHEQYF. The V call is TRBV21-1, the J call TRBJ2-7; the table calls TRBD1, which could not be checked here. TRBV21-1 is classified as a pseudogene. This CDR3 is built from 14 residues.

The chain has TRBV28 and TRBJ2-7; D is unresolved. Germline V gives CDR1 MDHEN, CDR2 SYDVKM. The CDR3 extends over 15 amino acids. V was trimmed by 4 bases and J by 6 bases, leaving 19 bases between them. CDR3 nucleotides: TGTGCCAGCAGTTCTCCCCCACGAAGGTCAAGCGAGCAGTACTTC. The encoded protein is CASSSPPRRSSEQYF.

The chain employs TRBV6-2 or TRBV6-3 and TRBJ2-3, with 7 bases that match TRBD2. The CDR3 runs 11 residues. Germline values: CDR1 MNHEY, CDR2 SVGEGT. J gave up 4 bases and V 8 bases, and 0 bases lay outside the gene matches. The DNA for the CDR3 is TGTGCCAGCGCGGGAGCAGATACGCAGTATTTT. Translating it yields CASAGADTQYF.

The genes are TRBV6-1 and TRBJ2-1; D may be TRBD1 (5 bases). With 2 bases removed from V and 4 bases from J, the gap between germline ends came to 9 bases. Germline V gives CDR1 MNHNS, CDR2 SASEGT. CDR3 length equals 14 residues. For the CDR3, the DNA is TGTGCCAGCAGTGAACTCCAGGGATACAATGAGCAGTTCTTC. Translation gives CASSELQGYNEQFF.